The 4 T cell receptor beta chains below were found in one sample sequenced in a study of long-term antiretroviral therapy in people with HIV. At survey level, the immunoSEQ assay was run in its v3.0 version. Some clones are missing from TCRdb's copy, which holds only in-frame ones; the method was immunoSEQ multiplex PCR. The repertoire includes 20,000 or so clones, 79% of them detected once, and 5% to 7% sits in the top ten. The sequencing used unsorted PBMCs, collected at the start of antiretroviral therapy, before treatment. These receptors originate from a man between 18 and 29 years old with HIV.

This sequence joins TRBV7-3 and TRBJ2-1, with 10 bases fitting TRBD2. The germline V gene has CDR1 SGHTA and CDR2 FQGTGA. V gave up 4 bases and J gave up 6 bases; unmatched junction bases: 3. This CDR3 is 14 amino acids long. CDR3 bases: TGTGCCAGCAGCTCGGGACTAGCGAGCAATGAGCAGTTCTTC. Translation gives CASSSGLASNEQFF.

Only a few counts were recorded for this clone. The chain combines TRBV4-2 with TRBJ2-7; D is ambiguous. This CDR3 has 15 residues. CDR1 is LGHNA and CDR2 is YNFKEQ in the germline V gene. The germline V and J ends were trimmed by 0 bases and 2 bases, with 11 bases remaining between them. In nucleotides, the CDR3 is TGTGCCAGCAGCCAAGATTCATCCGGACCCTACGAGCAGTACTTC. The encoded protein is CASSQDSSGPYEQYF.

This clone qualifies as medium-sized. V gene TRBV28 combines with J gene TRBJ2-7; 9 bases map to TRBD1. Trimming took 1 base from V and 5 from J; bases not matched to a gene: 6. This CDR3 has 15 residues. Per germline, CDR1 MDHEN and CDR2 SYDVKM. CDR3 region: CASSLFGQGIHEQYF. In DNA, the CDR3 is TGTGCCAGCAGTTTATTCGGACAGGGGATCCACGAGCAGTACTTC.

This sequence joins TRBV5-1 and TRBJ2-1, with TRBD2 matching 10 bases. CDR1 SGHRS and CDR2 YFSETQ come from the germline V gene. This CDR3 is built from 17 residues. J was trimmed by 3 bases and V by 4 bases; bases with no gene match: 10. CDR3 protein: CASSPQLSGRDYNEQFF. The CDR3 DNA reads TGCGCCAGCAGCCCCCAGTTGAGCGGGAGGGACTACAATGAGCAGTTCTTC.